This T cell receptor beta chain stems from a study of vaccination and CD4 T cells after COVID-19. Across the study: Vaccination of participants consisted of two doses of either BNT162b2 or mRNA-1273 vaccine. Overall study findings and caveats: Of the reactive clones in convalescent patients, a median around 83% showed up only post-vaccination.

CD4+ T cells that had been cultured provided DNA sequenced with the Oncomine TCR Beta short-read assay. TCRdb redid the calling of the PCR reads with MiXCR, one entry per CDR3 protein. The sample has 15,000 to 20,000 distinct CDR3 sequences, roughly 45% seen once. Described treatment: approximately 9-day PBMC culture with coronavirus spike peptide pools or control peptides (ViraFEST assay). A remark on this clonotype: Its target is unknown.

Germline loops: CDR1 SGHNT, CDR2 YYREEE (reference sequence). V lost 2 bases and J 5 bases, leaving 10 bases between the germline ends. CDR3 length equals 14 residues. The specimen sequenced was CD4+ T cells from blood, cultured in vitro. The receptor comes from a human donor who had recovered from COVID-19. This sequence joins TRBV5-4 and TRBJ2-2; D gene ambiguous. The CDR3 loop reads CASSFPELTGELFF. The CDR3 DNA sequence: TGTGCCAGCAGCTTCCCGGAGTTGACCGGGGAGCTGTTTTTT.